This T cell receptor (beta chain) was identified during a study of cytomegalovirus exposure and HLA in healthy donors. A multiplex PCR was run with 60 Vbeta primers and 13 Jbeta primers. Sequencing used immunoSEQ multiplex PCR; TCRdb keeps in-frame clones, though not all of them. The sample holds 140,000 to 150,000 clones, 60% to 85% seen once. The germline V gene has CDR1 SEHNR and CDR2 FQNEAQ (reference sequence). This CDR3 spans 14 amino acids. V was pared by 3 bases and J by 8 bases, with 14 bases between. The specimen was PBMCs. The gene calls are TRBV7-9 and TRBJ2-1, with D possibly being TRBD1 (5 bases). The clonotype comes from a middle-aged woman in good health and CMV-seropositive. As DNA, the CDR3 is TGTGCCAGCAGCTTCGGCGCAGGGAATTATGAGCAGTTCTTC. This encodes CASSFGAGNYEQFF.